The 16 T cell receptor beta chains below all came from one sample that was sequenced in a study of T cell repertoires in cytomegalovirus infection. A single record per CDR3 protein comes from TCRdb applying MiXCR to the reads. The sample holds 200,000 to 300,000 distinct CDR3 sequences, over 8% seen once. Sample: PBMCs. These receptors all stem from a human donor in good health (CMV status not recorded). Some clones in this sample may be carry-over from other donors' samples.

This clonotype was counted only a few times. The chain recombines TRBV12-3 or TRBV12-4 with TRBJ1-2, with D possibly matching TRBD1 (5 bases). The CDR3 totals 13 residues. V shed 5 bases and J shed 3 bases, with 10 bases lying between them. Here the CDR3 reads CASSTGGHYGYTF. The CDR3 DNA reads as TGTGCCAGCAGTACCGGGGGACACTATGGCTACACCTTC.

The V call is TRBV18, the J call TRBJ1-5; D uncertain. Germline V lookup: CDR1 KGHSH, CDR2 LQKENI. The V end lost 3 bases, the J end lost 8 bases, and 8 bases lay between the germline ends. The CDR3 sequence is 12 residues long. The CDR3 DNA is TGTGCCAGCTCACCGCCCCAGAAGCCCCAGCATTTT. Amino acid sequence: CASSPPQKPQHF. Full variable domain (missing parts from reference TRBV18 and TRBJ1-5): NAGVMQNPRHLVRRRGQEARLRCSPMKGHSHVYWYRQLPEEGLKFMVYLQKENIIDESGMPKERFSAEFPKEGPSILRIQQVVRGDSAAYFCASSPPQKPQHFGDGTRLSIL.

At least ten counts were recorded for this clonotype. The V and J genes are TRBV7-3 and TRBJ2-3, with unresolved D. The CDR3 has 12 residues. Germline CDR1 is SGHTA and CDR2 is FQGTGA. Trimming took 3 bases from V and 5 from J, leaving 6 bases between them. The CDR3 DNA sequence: TGTGCCAGCAGCTTTTTAGGAGATACGCAGTATTTT. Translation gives CASSFLGDTQYF.

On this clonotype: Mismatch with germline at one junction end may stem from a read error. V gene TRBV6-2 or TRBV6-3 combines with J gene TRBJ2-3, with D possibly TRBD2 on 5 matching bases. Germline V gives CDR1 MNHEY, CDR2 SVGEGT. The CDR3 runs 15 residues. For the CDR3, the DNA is TGTGCCAGCAGCCCTCAAAGACTACTCACAGATGCGCAGTATTTT. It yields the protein CASSPQRLLTDAQYF.

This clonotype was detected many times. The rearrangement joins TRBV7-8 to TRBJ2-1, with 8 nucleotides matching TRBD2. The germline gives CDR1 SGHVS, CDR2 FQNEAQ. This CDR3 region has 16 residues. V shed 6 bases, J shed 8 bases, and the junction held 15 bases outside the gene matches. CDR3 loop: CASSPDGTSIIDEQFF. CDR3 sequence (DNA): TGTGCCAGCAGTCCCGACGGGACTAGTATTATTGATGAGCAGTTCTTC.

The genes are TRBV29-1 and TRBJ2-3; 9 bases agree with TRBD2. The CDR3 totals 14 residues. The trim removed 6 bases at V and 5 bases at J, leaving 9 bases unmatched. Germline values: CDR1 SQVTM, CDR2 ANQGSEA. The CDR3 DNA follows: TGCAGCGTCCCTGGGGCGGGGGGGAGAGATACGCAGTATTTT. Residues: CSVPGAGGRDTQYF.

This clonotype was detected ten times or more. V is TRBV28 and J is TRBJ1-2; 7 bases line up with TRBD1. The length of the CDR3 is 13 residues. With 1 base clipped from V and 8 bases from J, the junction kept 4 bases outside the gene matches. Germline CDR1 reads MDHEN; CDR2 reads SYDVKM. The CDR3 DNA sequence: TGTGCCAGCAGTTTATCACAGGGGATGGGCTACACCTTC. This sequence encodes CASSLSQGMGYTF.

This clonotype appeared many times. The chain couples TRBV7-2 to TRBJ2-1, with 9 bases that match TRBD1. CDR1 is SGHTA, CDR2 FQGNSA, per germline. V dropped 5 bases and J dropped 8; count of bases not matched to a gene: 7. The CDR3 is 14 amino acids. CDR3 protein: CASSPGQGFDEQFF. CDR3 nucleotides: TGTGCCAGCAGCCCAGGACAGGGGTTCGATGAGCAGTTCTTC. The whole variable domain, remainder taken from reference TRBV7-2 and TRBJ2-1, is GAGVSQSPSNKVTEKGKDVELRCDPISGHTALYWYRQSLGQGLEFLIYFQGNSAPDKSGLPSDRFSAERTGGSVSTLTIQRTQQEDSAVYLCASSPGQGFDEQFFGPGTRLTVL.

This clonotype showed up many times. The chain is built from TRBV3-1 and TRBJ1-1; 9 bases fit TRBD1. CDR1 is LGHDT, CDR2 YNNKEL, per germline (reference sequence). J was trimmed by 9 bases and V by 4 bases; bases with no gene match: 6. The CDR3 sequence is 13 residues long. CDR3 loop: CASSPVQGAKAFF. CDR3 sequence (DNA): TGTGCCAGCAGCCCGGTACAGGGGGCTAAAGCTTTCTTT.

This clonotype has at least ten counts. The CDR3 region has the DNA TGTGCCACCCGAGGGAATCGAAACACTGAAGCTTTCTTT. It codes for CATRGNRNTEAFF. The V call is TRBV12-3 or TRBV12-4, the J call TRBJ1-1; D gene unclear. Trimming pared 10 bases from V and 2 bases from J, leaving 14 bases between. The CDR3 loop spans 13 amino acids.

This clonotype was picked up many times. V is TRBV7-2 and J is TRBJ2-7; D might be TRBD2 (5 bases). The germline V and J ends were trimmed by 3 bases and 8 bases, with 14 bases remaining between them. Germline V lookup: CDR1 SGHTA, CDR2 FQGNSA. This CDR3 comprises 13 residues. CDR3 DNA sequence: TGTGCCAGCAGCTTGGGAGATGGGCGCAAGCAGTACTTC. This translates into CASSLGDGRKQYF. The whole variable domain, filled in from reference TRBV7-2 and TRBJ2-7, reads GAGVSQSPSNKVTEKGKDVELRCDPISGHTALYWYRQSLGQGLEFLIYFQGNSAPDKSGLPSDRFSAERTGGSVSTLTIQRTQQEDSAVYLCASSLGDGRKQYFGPGTRLTVT.

For the CDR3, the DNA is TGTGCCAGCTCACCACTGGCCCCACCGACAGATACGCAGTATTTT. It codes for CASSPLAPPTDTQYF. The gene calls are TRBV18 and TRBJ2-3; no clear D. Trimming removed 1 base from V and 3 bases from J, with 11 bases in between. This CDR3 is 15 amino acids long. The V gene's germline CDR1 is KGHSH and CDR2 LQKENI.

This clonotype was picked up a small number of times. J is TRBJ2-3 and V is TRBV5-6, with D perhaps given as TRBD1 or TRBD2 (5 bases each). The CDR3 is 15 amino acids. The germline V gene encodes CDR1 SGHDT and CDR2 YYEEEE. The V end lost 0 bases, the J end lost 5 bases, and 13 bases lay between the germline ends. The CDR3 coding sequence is TGTGCCAGCAGCTTGGTCGGGGCCCCGGGAGATACGCAGTATTTT. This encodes CASSLVGAPGDTQYF.

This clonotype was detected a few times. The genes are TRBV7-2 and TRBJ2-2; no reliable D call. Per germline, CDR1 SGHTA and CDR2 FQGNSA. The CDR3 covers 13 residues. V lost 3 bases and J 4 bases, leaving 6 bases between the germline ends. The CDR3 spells CASSLKVTGELFF. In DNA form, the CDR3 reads TGTGCCAGCAGCTTGAAGGTCACCGGGGAGCTGTTTTTT.

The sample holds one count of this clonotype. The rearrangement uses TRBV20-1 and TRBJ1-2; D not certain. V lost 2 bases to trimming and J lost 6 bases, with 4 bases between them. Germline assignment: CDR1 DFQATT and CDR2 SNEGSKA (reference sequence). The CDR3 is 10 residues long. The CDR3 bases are TGCAGTGCTAGATGGGATGGCTACACCTTC. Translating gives CSARWDGYTF.

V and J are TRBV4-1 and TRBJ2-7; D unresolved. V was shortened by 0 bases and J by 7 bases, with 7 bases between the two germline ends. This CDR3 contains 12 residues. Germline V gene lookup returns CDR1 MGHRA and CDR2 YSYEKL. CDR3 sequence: CASSQDLGEQYF. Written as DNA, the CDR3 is TGCGCCAGCAGCCAAGATCTGGGAGAGCAGTACTTC.